This is a list of T cell receptor beta chains from one sample in a study of vaccination and CD4 T cells after COVID-19. The antigens these receptors bind are not known. TCRdb analysed the PCR reads with MiXCR anew, one entry per CDR3 protein. The repertoire has 15,000 or so distinct CDR3 sequences, around 50% of them found once; the top ten carry about 25%. The sequencing here drew on cultured CD4+ T cells from blood, taken after SARS-CoV-2 vaccination. All receptors come from a human donor with COVID-19. The CDR3 runs from the conserved cysteine through the conserved F or W. Fields, in order: V gene, D gene, J gene, clone size, CDR3 DNA, CDR3 protein. A D gene is named only where the DNA matches it firmly. A row's size may be missing; if present it is once, few, many or a size class.

v_gene: TRBV19
d_gene: .
j_gene: TRBJ1-6
abundance: .
CDR3nt: TGTGCCAGTAGTAGCCGGACGGGAGTTAATTCACCCCTCCACTTT
CDR3aa: CASSSRTGVNSPLHF

v_gene: TRBV6-5
d_gene: TRBD1
j_gene: TRBJ1-6
abundance: .
CDR3nt: TGTGCCAGCAGTTACGGGACAGGGGGTTCACCCCTCCACTTT
CDR3aa: CASSYGTGGSPLHF

v_gene: TRBV9
d_gene: .
j_gene: TRBJ1-1
abundance: few
CDR3nt: TGTGCCAGCAGCGTAGAGCAGGGTCGGACTGAAGCTTTCTTT
CDR3aa: CASSVEQGRTEAFF

v_gene: TRBV2
d_gene: TRBD2
j_gene: TRBJ2-3
abundance: .
CDR3nt: TGTGCCAGCAGAGAACTAGCGGGGTACACAGATACGCAGTATTTT
CDR3aa: CASRELAGYTDTQYF

v_gene: TRBV28
d_gene: .
j_gene: TRBJ1-5
abundance: once
CDR3nt: TGTGCCAGCAGTTTCGCGGGTTATAGCAATCAGCCCCAGCATTTT
CDR3aa: CASSFAGYSNQPQHF

v_gene: TRBV27
d_gene: .
j_gene: TRBJ2-3
abundance: .
CDR3nt: TGTGCCAGCAGTACAGGTCGAGATACGCAGTATTTT
CDR3aa: CASSTGRDTQYF

v_gene: TRBV7-6
d_gene: TRBD1
j_gene: TRBJ2-5
abundance: .
CDR3nt: TGTGCCAGCAGCCTGGACAGGGGAAAAGAGACCCAGTACTTC
CDR3aa: CASSLDRGKETQYF

v_gene: TRBV2
d_gene: TRBD2
j_gene: TRBJ2-3
abundance: .
CDR3nt: TGTGCCAGCACGCGGACTAGCGGGGGCACAGATACGCAGTATTTT
CDR3aa: CASTRTSGGTDTQYF

v_gene: TRBV21-1
d_gene: .
j_gene: TRBJ1-6
abundance: .
CDR3nt: TGTGCCATCAGCGACCTCTATCCGGACAGGGGGAGCTCCTATAATTCACCCCTCCACTTT
CDR3aa: CAISDLYPDRGSSYNSPLHF

v_gene: TRBV6-1
d_gene: TRBD1
j_gene: TRBJ2-2
abundance: few
CDR3nt: TGTGCCAGCACCATTATTGGACAGGGGAGCACCGGGGAGCTGTTTTTT
CDR3aa: CASTIIGQGSTGELFF

v_gene: TRBV29-1
d_gene: .
j_gene: TRBJ1-2
abundance: .
CDR3nt: TGCAGCGTTGAGACGCCCGGCGGCTATGGCTACACCTTC
CDR3aa: CSVETPGGYGYTF

v_gene: TRBV20-1
d_gene: .
j_gene: TRBJ2-1
abundance: few
CDR3nt: TGCAGTGTTGGAGATGGGGCGGGGTCCTACAATGAGCAGTTCTTC
CDR3aa: CSVGDGAGSYNEQFF

v_gene: TRBV6-2/TRBV6-3
d_gene: .
j_gene: TRBJ2-6
abundance: few
CDR3nt: TGTGCCAGCAGACGATTACAGGGCTCTGGGGCCAACGTCCTGACTTTC
CDR3aa: CASRRLQGSGANVLTF

v_gene: TRBV5-1
d_gene: .
j_gene: TRBJ2-5
abundance: .
CDR3nt: TGCGCCAGCAGCTTGGAAATACTGGAGACCCAGTACTTC
CDR3aa: CASSLEILETQYF

v_gene: TRBV10-3
d_gene: .
j_gene: TRBJ2-3
abundance: .
CDR3nt: TGTGCCATCAGTGAACCCCGCGGGGGCGTCACAGATACGCAGTATTTT
CDR3aa: CAISEPRGGVTDTQYF

v_gene: TRBV20-1
d_gene: .
j_gene: TRBJ1-3
abundance: .
CDR3nt: TGCAGTGCTAGAGATTGGGCAGGGGAGTCTGGAAACACCATATATTTT
CDR3aa: CSARDWAGESGNTIYF